Here is one TCR beta chain with its context. Its antigen is not identified. This sample stems from a study of graft-versus-host responses after intestinal transplantation. Study-wide results and caveats: Within allografts, high graft-versus-host to host-versus-graft clonal ratios were seen among patients with graft-donor T cell macrochimerism.

V lost 6 bases and J 5 bases, leaving 20 bases between the germline ends. CDR3 size: 16 residues. Per the germline V gene, CDR1 is MNHEY and CDR2 is SMNVEV (reference sequence). Generated by immunoSEQ multiplex PCR, the TCRdb table keeps only in-frame clones and is missing some. The sample holds around 90,000 clones, 90% to 95% seen once. This sequence originates from a human donor who was the organ donor for an intestinal transplant. The chain is built from TRBV27 and TRBJ1-5; a possible D gene is TRBD1 (6 bases). This specimen was unstimulated CD8+ T cells sorted from spleen or lymph node cells, taken before transplant. This CDR3 reads CASRRGMDSLYQPQHF. The CDR3 DNA follows: TGTGCCAGCAGGAGGGGAATGGACAGCCTTTATCAGCCCCAGCATTTT.